This entry concerns a single T cell receptor (beta chain). Compared with germline, one end of the junction differs, possibly owing to a read error. Germline values: CDR1 MDHEN, CDR2 SYDVKM. The CDR3 consists of 14 residues. This sample was taken from a study of Graves' ophthalmopathy and Graves' hyperthyroidism. TCR beta CDR3 amplification used RNA transcripts. The first round was an RT-PCR with HTBI primers, and the second round was a multiplex PCR. TCRdb reprocessed the multiplex PCR reads via MiXCR and lists one record per CDR3 protein. The table lists some 350,000 distinct CDR3 sequences, approximately 17% of them singletons, with roughly 2.4% in the top ten.

The rearrangement uses TRBV28 and TRBJ2-4, with D possibly TRBD2 on 5 matching bases. The sequence came from an adult woman with stable Graves' hyperthyroidism. What was sequenced was peripheral blood. CDR3 protein: CVSSPPGAKNIQYF. CDR3 nucleotides: TGTGTCAGCAGTCCCCCGGGGGCCAAAAACATTCAGTACTTC.